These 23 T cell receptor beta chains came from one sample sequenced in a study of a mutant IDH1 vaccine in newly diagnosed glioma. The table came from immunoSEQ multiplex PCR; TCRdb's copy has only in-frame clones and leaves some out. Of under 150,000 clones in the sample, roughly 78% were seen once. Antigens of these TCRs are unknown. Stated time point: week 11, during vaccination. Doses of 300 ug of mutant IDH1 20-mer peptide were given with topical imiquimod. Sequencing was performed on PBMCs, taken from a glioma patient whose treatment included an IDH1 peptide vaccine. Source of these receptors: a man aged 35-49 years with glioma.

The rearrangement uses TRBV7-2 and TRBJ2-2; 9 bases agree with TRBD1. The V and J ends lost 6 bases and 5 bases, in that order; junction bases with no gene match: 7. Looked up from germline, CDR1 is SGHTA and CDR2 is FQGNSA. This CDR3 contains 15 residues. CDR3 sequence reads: CASSIPGQGTGELFF. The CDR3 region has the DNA TGTGCCAGCAGTATTCCGGGACAGGGAACCGGGGAGCTGTTTTTT.

CDR3 region: CASSLTGTSYQETQYF. The DNA for the CDR3 is TGTGCCAGCAGCTTAACTGGGACTAGCTACCAAGAGACCCAGTACTTC. This chain joins TRBV11-2 and TRBJ2-5, with 9 bases identical to TRBD2. The germline gives CDR1 SGHAT, CDR2 FQNNGV. The CDR3 runs to 16 residues. V dropped 2 bases and J dropped 0; count of bases not matched to a gene: 4.

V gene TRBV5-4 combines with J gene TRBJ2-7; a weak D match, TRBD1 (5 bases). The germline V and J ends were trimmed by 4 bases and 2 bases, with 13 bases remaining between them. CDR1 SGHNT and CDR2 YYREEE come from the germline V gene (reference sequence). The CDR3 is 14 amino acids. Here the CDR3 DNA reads TGTGCCAGCAGCCTGGGGCCTAGTACCTACGAGCAGTACTTC. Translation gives CASSLGPSTYEQYF.

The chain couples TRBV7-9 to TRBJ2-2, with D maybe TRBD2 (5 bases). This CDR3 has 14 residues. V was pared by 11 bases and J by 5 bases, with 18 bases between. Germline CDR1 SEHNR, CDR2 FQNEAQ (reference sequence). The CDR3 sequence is CAGQDGLRTGELFF. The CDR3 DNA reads TGTGCCGGGCAGGACGGACTCCGAACCGGGGAGCTGTTTTTT.

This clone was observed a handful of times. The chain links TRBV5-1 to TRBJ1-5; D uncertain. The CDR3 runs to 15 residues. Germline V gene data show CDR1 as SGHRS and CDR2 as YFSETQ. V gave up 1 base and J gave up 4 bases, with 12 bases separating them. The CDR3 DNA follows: TGCGCCAGCAGCTTGTCGGTAGGGCCGAATCAGCCCCAGCATTTT. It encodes CASSLSVGPNQPQHF.

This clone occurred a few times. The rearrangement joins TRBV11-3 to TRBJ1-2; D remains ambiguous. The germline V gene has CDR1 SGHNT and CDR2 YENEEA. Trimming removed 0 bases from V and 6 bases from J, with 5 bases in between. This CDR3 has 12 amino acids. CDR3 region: CASSLDGDGYTF. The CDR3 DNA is TGTGCCAGCAGCTTAGATGGGGATGGCTACACCTTC.

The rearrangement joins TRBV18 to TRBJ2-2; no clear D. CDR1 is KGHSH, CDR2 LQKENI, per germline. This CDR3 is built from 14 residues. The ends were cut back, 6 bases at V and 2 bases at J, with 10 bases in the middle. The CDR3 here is CASSLDINTGELFF. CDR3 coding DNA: TGTGCCAGCTCTCTTGACATCAACACCGGGGAGCTGTTTTTT.

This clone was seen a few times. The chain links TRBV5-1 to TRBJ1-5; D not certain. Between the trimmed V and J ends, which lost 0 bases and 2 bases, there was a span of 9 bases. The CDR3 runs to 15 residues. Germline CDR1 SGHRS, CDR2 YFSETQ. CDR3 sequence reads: CASSLGGIGNQPQHF. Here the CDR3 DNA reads TGCGCCAGCAGCTTGGGAGGGATCGGCAATCAGCCCCAGCATTTT. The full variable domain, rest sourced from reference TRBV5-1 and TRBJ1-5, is KAGVTQTPRYLIKTRGQQVTLSCSPISGHRSVSWYQQTPGQGLQFLFEYFSETQRNKGNFPGRFSGRQFSNSRSEMNVSTLELGDSALYLCASSLGGIGNQPQHFGDGTRLSIL.

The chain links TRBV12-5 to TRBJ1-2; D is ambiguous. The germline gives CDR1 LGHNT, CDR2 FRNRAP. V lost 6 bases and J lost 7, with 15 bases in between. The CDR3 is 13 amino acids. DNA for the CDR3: TGTGCTAGTGGCCTCGGCACTTCGGGTGGCTACACCTTC. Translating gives CASGLGTSGGYTF.

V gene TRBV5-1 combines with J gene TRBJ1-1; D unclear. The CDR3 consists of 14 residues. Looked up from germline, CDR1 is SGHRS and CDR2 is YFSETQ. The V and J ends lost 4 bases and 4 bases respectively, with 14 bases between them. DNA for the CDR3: TGCGCCAGCAGCCAGGACCCCACGGGCACTGAAGCTTTCTTT. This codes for CASSQDPTGTEAFF.

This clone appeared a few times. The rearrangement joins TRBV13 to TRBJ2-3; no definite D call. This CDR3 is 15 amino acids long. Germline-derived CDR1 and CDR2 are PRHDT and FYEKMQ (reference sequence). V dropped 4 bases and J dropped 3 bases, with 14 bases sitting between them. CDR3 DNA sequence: TGTGCCAGCAGCTCGGATTCGAGTGGGACAGATACGCAGTATTTT. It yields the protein CASSSDSSGTDTQYF.

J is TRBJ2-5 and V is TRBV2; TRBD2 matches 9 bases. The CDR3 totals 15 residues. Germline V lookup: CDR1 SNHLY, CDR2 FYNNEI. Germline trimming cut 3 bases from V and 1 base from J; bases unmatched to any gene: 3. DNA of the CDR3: TGTGCCAGCAGTGATAGGGGACTAGCCCAAGAGACCCAGTACTTC. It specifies CASSDRGLAQETQYF.

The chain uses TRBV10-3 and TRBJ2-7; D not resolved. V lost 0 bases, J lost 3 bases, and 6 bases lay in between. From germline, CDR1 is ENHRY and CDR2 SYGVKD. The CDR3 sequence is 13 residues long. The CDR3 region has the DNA TGTGCCATCAGTGAGTCTGCTAGCTACGAGCAGTACTTC. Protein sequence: CAISESASYEQYF.

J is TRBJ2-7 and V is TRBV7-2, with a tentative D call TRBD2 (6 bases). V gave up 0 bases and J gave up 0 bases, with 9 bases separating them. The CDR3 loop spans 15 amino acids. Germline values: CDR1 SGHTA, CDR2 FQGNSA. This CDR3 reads CASSLASGSSYEQYF. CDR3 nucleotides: TGTGCCAGCAGCTTAGCTAGCGGAAGCTCCTACGAGCAGTACTTC.

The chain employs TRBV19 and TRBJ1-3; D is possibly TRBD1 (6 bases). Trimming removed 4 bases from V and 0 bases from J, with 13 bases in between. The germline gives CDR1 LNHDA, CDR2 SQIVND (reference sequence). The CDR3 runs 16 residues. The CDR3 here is CASSTLDSYSGNTIYF. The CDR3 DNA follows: TGTGCCAGTAGTACCCTGGACAGCTACTCTGGAAACACCATATATTTT. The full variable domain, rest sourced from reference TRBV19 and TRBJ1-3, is DGGITQSPKYLFRKEGQNVTLSCEQNLNHDAMYWYRQDPGQGLRLIYYSQIVNDFQKGDIAEGYSVSREKKESFPLTVTSAQKNPTAFYLCASSTLDSYSGNTIYFGEGSWLTVV.

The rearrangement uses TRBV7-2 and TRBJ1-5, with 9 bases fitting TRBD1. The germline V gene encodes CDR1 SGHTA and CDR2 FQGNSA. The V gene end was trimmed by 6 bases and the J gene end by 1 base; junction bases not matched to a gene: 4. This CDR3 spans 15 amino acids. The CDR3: CASSRGQGSNQPQHF. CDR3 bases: TGTGCCAGCAGTCGGGGACAGGGAAGCAATCAGCCCCAGCATTTT.

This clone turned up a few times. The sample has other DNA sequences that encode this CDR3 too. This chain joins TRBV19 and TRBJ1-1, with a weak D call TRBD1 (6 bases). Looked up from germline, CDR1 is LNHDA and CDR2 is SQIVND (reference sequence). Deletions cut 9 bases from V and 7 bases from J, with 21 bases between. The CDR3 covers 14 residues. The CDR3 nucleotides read TGTGCCAGCGATATCGGGCGGGGGGCAAGTGAAGCTTTCTTT. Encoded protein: CASDIGRGASEAFF.

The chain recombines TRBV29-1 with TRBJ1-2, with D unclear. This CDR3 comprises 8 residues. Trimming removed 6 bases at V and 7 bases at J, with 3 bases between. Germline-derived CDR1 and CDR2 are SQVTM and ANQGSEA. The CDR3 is CSVAGYTF. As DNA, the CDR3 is TGCAGCGTCGCTGGCTACACCTTC.

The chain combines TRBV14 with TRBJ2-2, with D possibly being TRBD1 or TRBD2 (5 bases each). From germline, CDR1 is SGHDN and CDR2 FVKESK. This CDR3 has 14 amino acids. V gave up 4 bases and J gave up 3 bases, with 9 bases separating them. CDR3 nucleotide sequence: TGTGCCAGCAGCCTCCGGGACCACACCGGGGAGCTGTTTTTT. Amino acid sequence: CASSLRDHTGELFF.

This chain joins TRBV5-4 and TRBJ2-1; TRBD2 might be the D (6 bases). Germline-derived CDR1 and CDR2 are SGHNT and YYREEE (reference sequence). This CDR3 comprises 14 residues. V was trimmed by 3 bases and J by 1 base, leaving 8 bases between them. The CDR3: CASSSAGSYNEQFF. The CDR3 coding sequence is TGTGCCAGCAGCTCGGCGGGATCCTACAATGAGCAGTTCTTC. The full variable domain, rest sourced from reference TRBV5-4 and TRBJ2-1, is ETGVTQSPTHLIKTRGQQVTLRCSSQSGHNTVSWYQQALGQGPQFIFQYYREEENGRGNFPPRFSGLQFPNYSSELNVNALELDDSALYLCASSSAGSYNEQFFGPGTRLTVL.

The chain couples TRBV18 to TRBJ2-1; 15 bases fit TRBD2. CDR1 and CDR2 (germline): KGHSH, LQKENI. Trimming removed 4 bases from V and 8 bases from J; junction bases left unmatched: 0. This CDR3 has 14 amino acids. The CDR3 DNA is TGTGCCAGCTCACGGACTAGCGGGGGGGATGAGCAGTTCTTC. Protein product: CASSRTSGGDEQFF.

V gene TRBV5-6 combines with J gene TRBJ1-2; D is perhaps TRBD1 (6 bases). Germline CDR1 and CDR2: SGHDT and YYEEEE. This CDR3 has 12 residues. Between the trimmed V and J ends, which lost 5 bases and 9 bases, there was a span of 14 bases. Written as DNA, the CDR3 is TGTGCCAGCAGTTTTGGGGGCCTTAGCTACACCTTC. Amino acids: CASSFGGLSYTF.

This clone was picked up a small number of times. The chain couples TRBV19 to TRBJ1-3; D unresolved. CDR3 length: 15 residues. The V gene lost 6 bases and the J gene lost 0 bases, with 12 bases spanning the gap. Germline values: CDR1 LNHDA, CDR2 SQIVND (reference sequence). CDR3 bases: TGTGCCAGTAGCCTGACGGCCAACTCTGGAAACACCATATATTTT. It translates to CASSLTANSGNTIYF.